This T cell receptor beta chain was obtained from a study of CD8+CD57+ T cells in acquired aplastic anemia. Overall study results and limits: A set of around 30 CD8+ CDR3 sequences was shared between patients and controls, and these sequences appeared highly expressed in patients.

Genomic DNA served as template for TCR beta VDJ and CDR3 profiling. TCRdb re-called the reads with MiXCR, one entry per CDR3 protein. The table shows roughly 160,000 distinct CDR3 sequences, with over 55% occurring only once. Turning to this clonotype: Its antigen remains unknown.

All patients picked for sequencing had shown, by flow cytometry, an expansion of CD8+CD57+ cells. The germline CDR1 and CDR2 sequences are LGHNA and YSLEER. V was shortened by 4 bases and J by 6 bases, with 15 bases between the two germline ends. The length of the CDR3 is 15 residues. This TCR derives from a human donor with aplastic anemia. The chain has TRBV4-3 and TRBJ2-2, with D possibly being TRBD1 or TRBD2 (6 bases each). Sequenced sample: sorted CD4+, CD8+, or CD8+CD57+ T cells (not recorded which) from PBMCs. CDR3 loop: CASSLGKGGPGELFF. For the CDR3, the DNA is TGCGCCAGCAGCCTCGGCAAGGGGGGACCCGGGGAGCTGTTTTTT.